This TCR beta chain came from a study of regulatory T cells in long-lasting Graves disease. The study, taken as a whole, reports: Sampling was limited to peripheral blood rather than thyroid tissue. Repertoires from persistent disease leaned toward TRBV28, TRBJ1-2 and TRBJ2-5.

Of note for this clonotype: Antigen unknown.

Time point in this sample: persistent/refractory GD, antithyroid drugs over 5 years with positive TRAb. RNA isolated from PBMCs was used to make the TCR library. Patients came through an endocrinology department, and that department was in Xi'an, China. Library construction for TCR beta used iRepertoire HTBI primers and Arm-PCR of CDR3 regions. TCRdb processed the multiplex PCR reads anew with MiXCR; each CDR3 protein has one entry. The table shows 500,000 to 800,000 distinct CDR3 sequences, with around 30% occurring only once. CDR3 length: 13 amino acids. Trimming took 3 bases from V and 6 from J, leaving 14 bases between them. Germline CDR1 is DFQATT and CDR2 is SNEGSKA (reference sequence).

This receptor was obtained from a female donor with Graves disease. This chain links TRBV20-1 with TRBJ1-1; D ambiguous. This specimen was peripheral blood mononuclear cells (PBMCs), taken when the disease was refractory, from a patient treated with antithyroid drugs. The CDR3 region has the DNA TGCAGTGCTAGGGGGTATGATGGGCCTGAAGCTTTCTTT. Protein product: CSARGYDGPEAFF.